A selection of T cell receptor beta chains follows, all from one sample in a study of cytomegalovirus exposure and HLA in healthy donors. Generated by immunoSEQ multiplex PCR, the TCRdb table keeps only in-frame clones and is missing some. The sample lists around 130,000 clones; roughly 80% were seen once. The material sequenced was PBMCs. The source is a man aged 25 to 45 in good health and CMV-seronegative. The CDR3 runs from the conserved cysteine through the conserved F or W. Fields, in order: V gene, D gene, J gene, clone size, CDR3 DNA, CDR3 protein. The D gene is left open where the match is weak. Not every row has a clone size; where given, it reads once, few, many or a size class.

TRBV10-3	TRBD1	TRBJ1-1	once	TGTGCCATCAGTGAAGGGTTAACAGGGGGCCGAACTGAAGCTTTCTTT	CAISEGLTGGRTEAFF
TRBV28	TRBD1	TRBJ1-2	NA	TGTGCCAGCAGTTTGGGTCCTACAGGGGGCGCGAAAGGCTACCCCTTC	CASSLGPTGGAKGYPF
TRBV27	NA	TRBJ2-7	NA	TGTGCCAGCAGTTCGAGCGGGACAGGACCCTACGAGCAGTACTTC	CASSSSGTGPYEQYF
TRBV19	NA	TRBJ1-2	NA	TGTGCCAGTAGTATAGTCTTGGCCTTACCAATTAACTATGGCTACACCTTC	CASSIVLALPINYGYTF
TRBV6-5	TRBD1	TRBJ1-2	NA	TGTGCCACCCTCAACCGGGACAGGGGGCGTGGCTACACCTTC	CATLNRDRGRGYTF
TRBV7-3	NA	TRBJ2-4	NA	TGTGCCAGCAGCTTAAAGGGGGGGATTGACATTCAGTACTTC	CASSLKGGIDIQYF
TRBV7-9	NA	TRBJ1-2	NA	TGTTCCAGCAGCTTAGGATGGGAGGCACCGGCCGGCTACACCTTC	CSSSLGWEAPAGYTF
TRBV19	TRBD1	TRBJ2-7	NA	TGTGCCAGTAGTATCACCGGGACAGGGTCCTACGAGCAGTACTTC	CASSITGTGSYEQYF
TRBV27	NA	TRBJ2-7	few	TGTGCCAGCAGTCTATTTGGGGGGAGCTCCTACGAGCAGTACTTC	CASSLFGGSSYEQYF
TRBV25-1	NA	TRBJ2-7	NA	TGTGCCAGCAGGGGGCCGGGAGCAAGCTACGAGCAGTACTTC	CASRGPGASYEQYF
TRBV7-2	NA	TRBJ2-2	NA	TGTGCCAGCAGCCCCTTCGGAGGGGGCGGGTACACCGGGGAGCTGTTTTTT	CASSPFGGGGYTGELFF
TRBV5-1	NA	TRBJ2-5	NA	TGCGCCAGCAGCTTGCCAGGGGTCCACCAAGAGACCCAGTACTTC	CASSLPGVHQETQYF
TRBV28	TRBD1	TRBJ2-1	once	TGTGCCAGCACTGGACAGGGCTACGATGAGCAGTTCTTC	CASTGQGYDEQFF
TRBV5-4	NA	TRBJ2-5	NA	TGTGCCAGCAGCCCCGGGACACACAAAGAGACCCAGTACTTC	CASSPGTHKETQYF
TRBV5-6	TRBD2	TRBJ2-3	NA	TGTGCCAGCAGCACCGGGGAGGCTAGCGGGAGGGTGACAGATACGCAGTATTTT	CASSTGEASGRVTDTQYF
TRBV19	NA	TRBJ2-7	NA	TGTGCCAGTAGTACCGGACTCGAGCAGTACTTC	CASSTGLEQYF
TRBV18	TRBD2	TRBJ2-3	NA	TGTGCCAGCTCACCTCCGGGAGGGAACACAGATACGCAGTATTTT	CASSPPGGNTDTQYF
TRBV19	TRBD1	TRBJ1-1	NA	TGTGCCAGTAGTCCCCGACAGGGGATGGGGAACACTGAAGCTTTCTTT	CASSPRQGMGNTEAFF
TRBV4-1	NA	TRBJ2-1	NA	TGCGCCAGCAGCCAAGTAACGGGGGTCCGGAATGAGCAGTTCTTC	CASSQVTGVRNEQFF
TRBV18	NA	TRBJ2-3	NA	TGTGCCAGCTCACGGACTTACCTGACAGATACGCAGTATTTT	CASSRTYLTDTQYF
TRBV7-3	NA	TRBJ2-1	NA	TGTGCCAGCAGCTCTGGCGGCTCCTACAATGAGCAGTTCTTC	CASSSGGSYNEQFF
TRBV13	NA	TRBJ2-5	NA	TGTGCCAGCAGCTTGGTGACAGGACAAGAGACCCAGTACTTC	CASSLVTGQETQYF
TRBV18	TRBD1	TRBJ1-2	NA	TGTGCCAGCTCACGAAACCTGATGACAGGGGACTATGGCTACACCTTC	CASSRNLMTGDYGYTF
TRBV5-8	NA	TRBJ2-7	few	TGTGCCAGCAGCTTGGATCGGGCAGGGGCTAACTACGAGCAGTACTTC	CASSLDRAGANYEQYF
TRBV6-5	NA	TRBJ2-5	NA	TGTGCCAGCAGTTACTCGAAAGCTTATGAGCAGTACTTC	CASSYSKAYEQYF
TRBV5-1	TRBD1	TRBJ2-6	few	TGCGCCAGCAGCCCCCGACAGGGTATGAGCTCTGGGGCCAACGTCCTGACTTTC	CASSPRQGMSSGANVLTF
TRBV5-1	TRBD2	TRBJ2-1	few	TGCGCCAGCAGCAGCCTAGCGGGATATCCCTCAAATGAGCAGTTCTTC	CASSSLAGYPSNEQFF
TRBV19	TRBD2	TRBJ2-1	NA	TGTGCCAGTAGTATCACAGCGGGAGGTGGTAATGAGCAGTTCTTC	CASSITAGGGNEQFF
TRBV7-9	TRBD1	TRBJ1-3	once	TGTGCCAGCAGCTTAACGACAGGGTCCGCTGGAAACACCATATATTTT	CASSLTTGSAGNTIYF
TRBV5-1	NA	TRBJ2-5	NA	TGCGCCAGCAGCTCGGGGGGAGGACAGCCGACCCTTGAGACCCAGTACTTC	CASSSGGGQPTLETQYF
TRBV27	TRBD2	TRBJ2-7	NA	TGTGCCAGCAGTTTAGGACTAGCTTACGAGCAGTACTTC	CASSLGLAYEQYF
TRBV7-8	TRBD2	TRBJ2-1	NA	TGTGCCAGCAGTCCTGGTCGGGGACAGGAAGGGGCTAGCGGGAGATCCTACAATGAGCAGTTCTTC	CASSPGRGQEGASGRSYNEQFF
TRBV10-3	NA	TRBJ1-2	NA	TGTGCCATCAGTGAGATAGGGGGAACCTATGGCTACACCTTC	CAISEIGGTYGYTF
TRBV7-9	NA	TRBJ2-7	NA	TGTGCCAGCAGCTTACCCAGCTCCTACGAGCAGTACTTC	CASSLPSSYEQYF
TRBV18	TRBD2	TRBJ2-5	NA	TGTGCCAGCTCATTTATTTCGCGGGGGGAAGAGACCCAGTACTTC	CASSFISRGEETQYF